Each of the 27 T cell receptor beta chains below was sequenced from the same sample in a study of Ad26.COV2.S vaccination and SARS-CoV-2 variants. Generated by immunoSEQ multiplex PCR, the TCRdb table keeps only in-frame clones and is missing some. In the table there are 300,000 to 350,000 clones, around 85% of which are singletons. The sample's treatment: some 20 received Ad26.COV2.S at low or high dose, single or two shots; several received placebo; per-sample allocation not given. All samples were drawn on day 63, counting from the first vaccine or placebo injection. This sample comprised peripheral blood, obtained in a trial of Ad26.COV2.S vaccine versus placebo. The receptors originated from a person between 18 and 65 years old who received the Ad26.COV2.S COVID-19 vaccine or a placebo.

The J gene is TRBJ1-2, the V gene TRBV19; TRBD1 might be the D (5 bases). This CDR3 spans 16 amino acids. Germline V CDR1 and CDR2: LNHDA, SQIVND (reference sequence). V was clipped by 3 bases and J by 7 bases, with 21 bases between them. In DNA form, the CDR3 reads TGTGCCAGTAGTATCCGATCCGGGACCCTGGGCGGTGGCTACACCTTC. This codes for CASSIRSGTLGGGYTF.

This chain joins TRBV19 and TRBJ2-5; no clear D gene. CDR1 and CDR2 from the germline V gene are LNHDA and SQIVND (reference sequence). Trimming took off 4 bases at V and 2 bases at J, with 11 bases between the two ends. This CDR3 has 14 residues. CDR3 sequence: CASSSRVRQETQYF. The CDR3 nucleotides read TGTGCCAGTAGTAGCCGGGTCAGACAAGAGACCCAGTACTTC.

The rearrangement links TRBV5-1 to TRBJ2-2, with D unresolved. The V and J ends lost 4 bases and 4 bases respectively, with 14 bases between them. Germline CDR1 is SGHRS and CDR2 is YFSETQ. The length of the CDR3 is 15 residues. CDR3 DNA: TGCGCCAGCAGCCGGACGGCTGCAAGCACCGGGGAGCTGTTTTTT. Translation gives CASSRTAASTGELFF.

The gene calls are TRBV18 and TRBJ2-5; the D gene is possibly TRBD2 (5 bases). Between the trimmed V and J ends, which lost 5 bases and 5 bases, there was a span of 12 bases. CDR3 length equals 13 residues. Per the germline V gene, CDR1 is KGHSH and CDR2 is LQKENI. The CDR3 bases are TGTGCCAGCTCATCCGGGGTTTCTGAGACCCAGTACTTC. This gives the protein CASSSGVSETQYF.

This rearrangement joins TRBV27 to TRBJ2-5; 9 bases are shared with TRBD1. In germline, CDR1 is MNHEY, CDR2 SMNVEV (reference sequence). V lost 4 bases to trimming and J lost 5 bases; unmatched junction nucleotides: 8. The CDR3 is 15 residues long. The CDR3 sequence: CASSSHRGLLETQYF. DNA for the CDR3: TGTGCCAGCAGTTCACACAGGGGGCTATTGGAGACCCAGTACTTC.

This clone has a handful of counts. V gene TRBV6-5 combines with J gene TRBJ1-2, with 7 nucleotides matching TRBD1. The CDR3 sequence is 13 residues long. V trimming: 6 bases; J trimming: 4 bases; junction bases outside the gene matches: 5. In germline, CDR1 is MNHEY, CDR2 SVGAGI. The CDR3 nucleotides are TGTGCCAGCAGACGGACAGGCTTCTATGGCTACACCTTC. It codes for CASRRTGFYGYTF.

This clone was observed a single time. V gene TRBV5-1 combines with J gene TRBJ2-5, with TRBD2 identical over 11 bases. The CDR3 length is 16 residues. Germline V gene lookup returns CDR1 SGHRS and CDR2 YFSETQ. Trimming cost V 4 bases and J 4 bases; bases outside gene matches: 9. The chain's CDR3 is CASSPSLAGDVETQYF. The CDR3 nucleotides read TGCGCCAGCAGCCCTTCACTAGCGGGGGACGTAGAGACCCAGTACTTC.

The chain couples TRBV9 to TRBJ2-3, with D possibly called TRBD1 or TRBD2 (6 bases each). Trimming shortened V by 3 bases and J by 1 base, and 15 bases separated the two germline ends. The germline V gene has CDR1 SGDLS and CDR2 YYNGEE. The CDR3 spans 16 residues. Written as DNA, the CDR3 is TGTGCCAGCAGCGCCCAGCCGGGGGCCCGCACAGATACGCAGTATTTT. This gives the protein CASSAQPGARTDTQYF.

This chain joins TRBV6-5 and TRBJ2-2; tentative D call: TRBD2 (6 bases). In germline, CDR1 is MNHEY, CDR2 SVGAGI. The CDR3 spans 15 residues. V was clipped by 6 bases and J by 1 base, with 12 bases between them. CDR3 region: CASSSGLQNTGELFF. For the CDR3, the DNA is TGTGCCAGCAGCTCGGGACTCCAGAACACCGGGGAGCTGTTTTTT.

In DNA form, the CDR3 reads TGCGCCAGCAGCTTGGAAATTGGTCGTCGGGGGACTGAAGCTTTCTTT. Its translation is CASSLEIGRRGTEAFF. V usage is TRBV5-1 and J usage is TRBJ1-1; TRBD1 might be the D (5 bases). Germline-derived CDR1 and CDR2 are SGHRS and YFSETQ. This CDR3 spans 16 amino acids. Between the trimmed V and J ends, which lost 0 bases and 5 bases, there was a span of 17 bases.

V is TRBV6-5 and J is TRBJ1-1, with unresolved D. The CDR3 has 14 amino acids. Germline CDR1 and CDR2: MNHEY and SVGAGI. Trimming shortened V by 6 bases and J by 1 base, and 12 bases separated the two germline ends. The CDR3 loop is CASSLGRWNTEAFF. DNA of the CDR3: TGTGCCAGCAGCTTAGGACGATGGAACACTGAAGCTTTCTTT.

This clone has only one observation. This sequence joins TRBV11-3 and TRBJ1-4; 8 nucleotides align to TRBD1. The CDR3 is 18 residues long. Germline loops: CDR1 SGHNT, CDR2 YENEEA. The trim removed 6 bases at V and 0 bases at J, leaving 12 bases unmatched. The CDR3 coding sequence is TGTGCCAGCAGTTTTAATATTCAGGGGGCTGCAACTAATGAAAAACTGTTTTTT. Translating gives CASSFNIQGAATNEKLFF. The complete variable domain, with remaining parts taken from reference TRBV11-3 and TRBJ1-4, reads EAGVVQSPRYKIIEKKQPVAFWCNPISGHNTLYWYLQNLGQGPELLIRYENEEAVDDSQLPKDRFSAERLKGVDSTLKIQPAELGDSAVYLCASSFNIQGAATNEKLFFGSGTQLSVL.

This clone was counted a single time. The V and J genes are TRBV30 and TRBJ1-1, with D possibly matching TRBD1 (6 bases). The CDR3 is 14 amino acids. The ends were cut back, 2 bases at V and 5 bases at J, with 15 bases in the middle. In germline, CDR1 is GTSNPN, CDR2 SVGIG (reference sequence). The CDR3 reads CAWSNGGLWTEAFF. The CDR3 DNA follows: TGTGCCTGGAGTAATGGGGGCCTCTGGACTGAAGCTTTCTTT.

This chain joins TRBV10-3 and TRBJ2-2, with D perhaps assigned TRBD1 or TRBD2 (5 bases each). This CDR3 has 14 amino acids. V was cut by 4 bases and J by 6 bases, with 12 bases left in between. Germline CDR1 is ENHRY and CDR2 is SYGVKD. CDR3 loop: CAISGVGGSGELFF. The DNA for the CDR3 is TGTGCCATCAGTGGGGTTGGGGGTTCCGGGGAGCTGTTTTTT.

The V call is TRBV7-2, the J call TRBJ1-5, with 7 nucleotides matching TRBD1. The J segment lost 2 bases and the V segment lost 2 bases, leaving 9 bases of the junction unmatched. The germline gives CDR1 SGHTA, CDR2 FQGNSA. The CDR3 runs 17 residues. The CDR3 DNA reads TGTGCCAGCAGCTTACGAACAGGGGATCGGGGCAATCAGCCCCAGCATTTT. It is translated as CASSLRTGDRGNQPQHF.

The J gene is TRBJ2-5, the V gene TRBV7-2, with TRBD1 matching 7 bases. After removal of 0 bases from V and 5 bases from J, the junction contained 9 bases not matched to a gene. The length of the CDR3 is 16 residues. Germline CDR1 is SGHTA and CDR2 is FQGNSA. The CDR3 DNA follows: TGTGCCAGCAGCTTAGCGGGAACAGGGGATGGGGAGACCCAGTACTTC. It is translated as CASSLAGTGDGETQYF.

The V and J genes are TRBV5-4 and TRBJ1-3; 7 positions match TRBD1. CDR3 length: 17 amino acids. Germline V lookup: CDR1 SGHNT, CDR2 YYREEE (reference sequence). V gave up 0 bases and J gave up 11 bases; unmatched junction bases: 17. This chain's CDR3 is CASSLDGTARGAVPIYF. The CDR3 DNA sequence: TGTGCCAGCAGCTTGGATGGGACAGCCCGCGGGGCAGTGCCCATATATTTT. The full variable domain, its missing parts supplied by reference TRBV5-4 and TRBJ1-3, is ETGVTQSPTHLIKTRGQQVTLRCSSQSGHNTVSWYQQALGQGPQFIFQYYREEENGRGNFPPRFSGLQFPNYSSELNVNALELDDSALYLCASSLDGTARGAVPIYFGEGSWLTVV.

V usage is TRBV5-4 and J usage is TRBJ2-1, with D unresolved. Germline V gene lookup returns CDR1 SGHNT and CDR2 YYREEE (reference sequence). This CDR3 region has 15 residues. Trimming took off 2 bases at V and 1 base at J, with 10 bases between the two ends. The CDR3 sequence is CASSLGRQSYNEQFF. Written as DNA, the CDR3 is TGTGCCAGCAGCTTAGGCAGACAATCCTACAATGAGCAGTTCTTC.

V gene TRBV5-4 combines with J gene TRBJ1-2; D is ambiguous. The CDR3 spans 10 residues. Germline CDR1 is SGHNT and CDR2 is YYREEE (reference sequence). V was shortened by 2 bases and J by 8 bases, with 4 bases between the two germline ends. As DNA, the CDR3 is TGTGCCAGCAGCTTAAAGGGCTACACCTTC. Its protein product is CASSLKGYTF.

The J gene is TRBJ1-5, the V gene TRBV18; no firm D call. CDR3 length: 13 amino acids. In germline, CDR1 is KGHSH, CDR2 LQKENI. Deletions cut 1 base from V and 5 bases from J, with 6 bases between. CDR3 bases: TGTGCCAGCTCACCACAAGGGTATCAGCCCCAGCATTTT. Translating it yields CASSPQGYQPQHF.

This chain links TRBV3-1 (or the pseudogene TRBV3-2) with TRBJ2-1; 10 bases align to TRBD2. The CDR3 is 15 amino acids. The ends lost 2 bases at V and 2 bases at J; junction bases unmatched: 0. Germline V gives CDR1 LGHDT, CDR2 YNNKEL (reference sequence). The CDR3, as DNA: TGTGCCAGCAGCCAAAGCGGGGGGGCCTACAATGAGCAGTTCTTC. Its protein is CASSQSGGAYNEQFF.

This chain links TRBV3-1 (or the pseudogene TRBV3-2) with TRBJ2-2, with D tentatively TRBD1 (5 bases). Germline V gene lookup returns CDR1 LGHDT and CDR2 YNNKEL (reference sequence). The CDR3 has 14 amino acids. The germline V and J ends were trimmed by 2 bases and 1 base, with 5 bases remaining between them. In DNA form, the CDR3 reads TGTGCCAGCAGCCAACAGGGGAACACCGGGGAGCTGTTTTTT. Protein: CASSQQGNTGELFF.

The chain employs TRBV19 and TRBJ1-4; D is undetermined. CDR3 length equals 13 residues. Germline V gene lookup returns CDR1 LNHDA and CDR2 SQIVND (reference sequence). V lost 4 bases and J lost 5, with 8 bases in between. This CDR3 is CASSSRANEKLFF. For the CDR3, the DNA is TGTGCCAGTAGTAGCAGAGCGAATGAAAAACTGTTTTTT.

The genes are TRBV9 and TRBJ2-7, with TRBD2 matching over 9 bases. The CDR3 totals 19 residues. V was pared by 1 base and J by 2 bases, with 16 bases of the junction left unmatched. The germline gives CDR1 SGDLS, CDR2 YYNGEE. CDR3 nucleotide sequence: TGTGCCAGCAGCGTAAATCCGGGGGACCCGGGACTAGCTGCCTACGAGCAGTACTTC. It encodes CASSVNPGDPGLAAYEQYF. Filled out from reference TRBV9 and TRBJ2-7, the complete variable domain reads DSGVTQTPKHLITATGQRVTLRCSPRSGDLSVYWYQQSLDQGLQFLIQYYNGEERAKGNILERFSAQQFPDLHSELNLSSLELGDSALYFCASSVNPGDPGLAAYEQYFGPGTRLTVT.

This clone appeared once. The chain carries TRBV7-9 and TRBJ2-1, with D tentatively TRBD2 (6 bases). The germline V and J ends were trimmed by 3 bases and 5 bases, with 11 bases remaining between them. The germline gives CDR1 SEHNR, CDR2 FQNEAQ (reference sequence). This CDR3 contains 14 residues. CDR3 amino acids: CASSLGGINNEQFF. The CDR3 nucleotides are TGTGCCAGCAGCTTGGGGGGTATCAACAATGAGCAGTTCTTC.

In the case of this clone: The sample carries other DNA sequences with the same CDR3. J is TRBJ1-3 and V is TRBV5-1; D not certain. The germline V gene encodes CDR1 SGHRS and CDR2 YFSETQ. Trimming shortened V by 0 bases and J by 4 bases, and 2 bases separated the two germline ends. The CDR3 runs 12 residues. The CDR3 protein is CASSLVGNTIYF. The CDR3 DNA reads as TGCGCCAGCAGCTTGGTAGGAAACACCATATATTTT.

The chain carries TRBV7-2 and TRBJ1-5; no clear D. There are 15 residues in the CDR3. V gave up 1 base and J gave up 1 base, with 8 bases separating them. Germline assignment: CDR1 SGHTA and CDR2 FQGNSA. CDR3 in amino acids: CASSLGVSSNQPQHF. The CDR3 DNA sequence: TGTGCCAGCAGCTTAGGAGTATCGAGCAATCAGCCCCAGCATTTT.